The next 23 T cell receptor beta chains were all read from a single sample in a study of blood T cell repertoires in COVID-19 (dated by TCRdb to about 2020). The method was the immunoSEQ multiplex PCR assay. Entries here come from immuneACCESS through TCRdb and include only in-frame sequences with V and J called. Some clones fail to appear in such tables; in the studies checked, an unresolved V gene covers under half of the shortfall, and the cause of the remainder is unknown. This sample lists approximately 80,000 clones; around 90% were detected once. The top ten clones comprise under 6% of the sample. Sequencing was carried out using peripheral blood. The receptors originated from a middle-aged man with acute or convalescent COVID-19.

The chain has TRBV27 and TRBJ1-4, with D possibly matching TRBD1 (6 bases). The CDR3 runs 16 residues. Germline values: CDR1 MNHEY, CDR2 SMNVEV (reference sequence). Trimming took 5 bases from V and 0 from J, leaving 13 bases between them. CDR3 sequence: CASSPLQGTTNEKLFF. The CDR3 bases are TGTGCCAGCAGTCCACTACAGGGTACAACTAATGAAAAACTGTTTTTT.

The chain couples TRBV5-1 to TRBJ2-7; 8 bases are shared with TRBD1. J was trimmed by 9 bases and V by 3 bases; bases with no gene match: 11. CDR1 SGHRS and CDR2 YFSETQ come from the germline V gene. This CDR3 is 14 amino acids long. The CDR3 reads CASSSEGQVMSQYF. In nucleotides, the CDR3 is TGCGCCAGCAGCTCCGAGGGACAGGTAATGTCGCAGTACTTC.

This chain uses TRBV10-3 with TRBJ1-5; 10 bases map to TRBD1. This CDR3 spans 14 amino acids. CDR1 and CDR2 from the germline V gene are ENHRY and SYGVKD. Trimming at V came to 6 bases and at J to 4 bases, leaving 3 bases not matched to a gene. The CDR3 here is CAIRGTGDNQPQHF. DNA of the CDR3: TGTGCCATCAGGGGGACAGGGGATAATCAGCCCCAGCATTTT.

The CDR3 nucleotides are TGTGCCAGCAATGCGGGCCCTGGAAACACCATATATTTT. This translates into CASNAGPGNTIYF. This chain joins TRBV6-6 and TRBJ1-3; D is ambiguous. The CDR3 loop spans 13 amino acids. CDR1 and CDR2 from the germline V gene are MNHNY and SVGAGI (reference sequence). V was cut by 7 bases and J by 2 bases, with 9 bases left in between.

The chain is built from TRBV18 and TRBJ2-3, with no clear D. The length of the CDR3 is 11 residues. Trimming pared 7 bases from V and 4 bases from J, leaving 6 bases between. CDR1 and CDR2 from the germline V gene are KGHSH and LQKENI. CDR3 nucleotides: TGTGCCAGCTTGAGGTCAGATACGCAGTATTTT. Translating it yields CASLRSDTQYF.

The chain recombines TRBV9 with TRBJ1-5, with TRBD1 as a possible D gene (6 bases). The CDR3 is 15 residues long. The germline gives CDR1 SGDLS, CDR2 YYNGEE. V was pared by 9 bases and J by 3 bases, with 19 bases between. The CDR3 protein is CATPTGSVPNQPQHF. CDR3 sequence (DNA): TGTGCCACCCCGACAGGCTCAGTCCCCAATCAGCCCCAGCATTTT.

This clone has only a few counts. The rearrangement uses TRBV18 and TRBJ1-4; D is perhaps TRBD1 (5 bases). CDR1 is KGHSH and CDR2 is LQKENI in the germline V gene. The germline V and J ends were trimmed by 2 bases and 3 bases, with 10 bases remaining between them. The CDR3 is 15 amino acids. CDR3 amino acids: CASSPGGSPNEKLFF. The CDR3 region has the DNA TGTGCCAGCTCACCAGGGGGGTCCCCTAATGAAAAACTGTTTTTT.

This clone has a single count. The DNA of the CDR3 is TGTGCCAGCAGCGTAGGTGACTCGACCTACAATGAGCAGTTCTTC. It codes for CASSVGDSTYNEQFF. The chain uses TRBV9 and TRBJ2-1; D not certain. V was cut by 0 bases and J by 2 bases, with 9 bases left in between. The germline gives CDR1 SGDLS, CDR2 YYNGEE. This CDR3 comprises 15 residues. The full variable domain, with the rest looked up from reference TRBV9 and TRBJ2-1, is DSGVTQTPKHLITATGQRVTLRCSPRSGDLSVYWYQQSLDQGLQFLIQYYNGEERAKGNILERFSAQQFPDLHSELNLSSLELGDSALYFCASSVGDSTYNEQFFGPGTRLTVL.

The DNA for the CDR3 is TGTGCCAGCAGCCAACCAACAGGATCTGGAAACACCATATATTTT. Its protein is CASSQPTGSGNTIYF. The chain joins TRBV14 to TRBJ1-3, with D possibly being TRBD1 (5 bases). This CDR3 is built from 15 residues. Germline assignment: CDR1 SGHDN and CDR2 FVKESK. V dropped 2 bases and J dropped 1 base, with 9 bases sitting between them. Full variable domain (outside the CDR3, taken from reference TRBV14 and TRBJ1-3): EAGVTQFPSHSVIEKGQTVTLRCDPISGHDNLYWYRRVMGKEIKFLLHFVKESKQDESGMPNNRFLAERTGGTYSTLKVQPAELEDSGVYFCASSQPTGSGNTIYFGEGSWLTVV.

This chain connects TRBV9 to TRBJ2-3, with a possible D match to TRBD1 (5 bases). This CDR3 has 17 residues. The V gene lost 0 bases and the J gene lost 5 bases, with 19 bases spanning the gap. Germline CDR1 reads SGDLS; CDR2 reads YYNGEE. CDR3 sequence reads: CASSVEGSHGDIDTQYF. The CDR3, as DNA: TGTGCCAGCAGCGTAGAGGGGTCCCATGGAGATATAGATACGCAGTATTTT.

The chain carries TRBV30 and TRBJ2-1, with 9 bases fitting TRBD1. This CDR3 region has 13 residues. J lost 11 bases, V lost 1 base, and 6 bases had no gene match. Germline CDR1 reads GTSNPN; CDR2 reads SVGIG (reference sequence). For the CDR3, the DNA is TGTGCCTGGAGTGGGGGACAGGGCGGGAAGCAGTTCTTC. Protein sequence: CAWSGGQGGKQFF. Filled out from reference TRBV30 and TRBJ2-1, the complete variable domain reads SQTIHQWPATLVQPVGSPLSLECTVEGTSNPNLYWYRQAAGRGLQLLFYSVGIGQISSEVPQNLSASRPQDRQFILSSKKLLLSDSGFYLCAWSGGQGGKQFFGPGTRLTVL.

This clone was seen a few times. V and J are TRBV29-1 and TRBJ1-1, with 10 bases identical to TRBD1. The CDR3 consists of 15 residues. CDR1 is SQVTM, CDR2 ANQGSEA, per germline. Unmatched junction bases numbered 7, after V lost 6 bases and J lost 0 bases. As DNA, the CDR3 is TGCAGCGTCCGAACCGGGACAGGGGTGAACACTGAAGCTTTCTTT. Translated, it gives CSVRTGTGVNTEAFF. Drawing the rest from reference TRBV29-1 and TRBJ1-1, the complete variable domain is SAVISQKPSRDICQRGTSLTIQCQVDSQVTMMFWYRQQPGQSLTLIATANQGSEATYESGFVIDKFPISRPNLTFSTLTVSNMSPEDSSIYLCSVRTGTGVNTEAFFGQGTRLTVV.

This chain links TRBV24-1 with TRBJ1-2; D remains unclear. Per germline, CDR1 KGHDR and CDR2 SFDVKD. Trimming removed 5 bases from V and 5 bases from J, with 11 bases in between. CDR3 length equals 13 residues. The CDR3 region has the DNA TGTGCCACCAGTGGAGCCGGGGAGTATGGCTACACCTTC. This encodes CATSGAGEYGYTF.

V and J are TRBV11-3 and TRBJ2-2, with 8 bases that match TRBD2. The CDR3 contains 16 residues. Germline-derived CDR1 and CDR2 are SGHNT and YENEEA. J gave up 5 bases and V 4 bases, and 9 bases lay outside the gene matches. Written as DNA, the CDR3 is TGTGCCAGCAGCTCCGCCGGCGGGGGGTGGACCGGGGAGCTGTTTTTT. This encodes CASSSAGGGWTGELFF.

V gene TRBV30 combines with J gene TRBJ1-5; unclear D gene. CDR1 and CDR2 from the germline V gene are GTSNPN and SVGIG (reference sequence). The CDR3 covers 14 residues. Deletions cut 2 bases from V and 2 bases from J, with 10 bases between. This CDR3 is CAWSRGDGNQPQHF. In DNA form, the CDR3 reads TGTGCCTGGAGTCGAGGTGACGGCAATCAGCCCCAGCATTTT.

The V call is TRBV5-4, the J call TRBJ2-4; unclear D gene. Germline values: CDR1 SGHNT, CDR2 YYREEE (reference sequence). There are 17 residues in the CDR3. Trimming took 7 bases from V and 0 from J, leaving 20 bases between them. CDR3 sequence (DNA): TGTGCCAGCGCATCCCGAGGAAATAGTTCAGCCAAAAACATTCAGTACTTC. Its protein is CASASRGNSSAKNIQYF.

The CDR3 DNA reads TGTGCCAGCAGCCAAGTTATGAACACTGAAGCTTTCTTT. Protein sequence: CASSQVMNTEAFF. The V and J genes are TRBV3-1 (or the pseudogene TRBV3-2) and TRBJ1-1; D uncertain. The CDR3 runs to 13 residues. CDR1 LGHDT and CDR2 YNNKEL come from the germline V gene (reference sequence). The V and J ends lost 1 base and 0 bases respectively, with 3 bases between them.

The chain recombines TRBV11-2 with TRBJ2-5; no definite D call. This CDR3 is 15 amino acids long. CDR1 and CDR2 from the germline V gene are SGHAT and FQNNGV. The V and J ends lost 6 bases and 2 bases respectively, with 16 bases between them. CDR3 nucleotides: TGTGCCAGCAGTAAAGGCGGCGCAGCTCAAGAGACCCAGTACTTC. The encoded protein is CASSKGGAAQETQYF.

The chain has TRBV5-6 and TRBJ1-2; maybe TRBD1 (5 bases). Trimming cost V 0 bases and J 7 bases, with 19 bases left between them. This CDR3 is 16 amino acids long. Germline V gene sequence: CDR1 SGHDT, CDR2 YYEEEE. This CDR3 reads CASSLGVRGALSGYTF. The CDR3 DNA follows: TGTGCCAGCAGCTTGGGAGTGCGGGGCGCCTTGTCTGGCTACACCTTC.

The chain uses TRBV12-3 or TRBV12-4 and TRBJ2-1, with D unclear. Trimming took 1 base from V and 5 from J, leaving 6 bases between them. The CDR3 length is 13 residues. CDR3 nucleotide sequence: TGTGCCAGCAGTTTAGGACTTAACAATGAGCAGTTCTTC. Translated: CASSLGLNNEQFF.

The V call is TRBV19, the J call TRBJ1-4, with D unclear. The CDR3 runs to 18 residues. Germline V gene lookup returns CDR1 LNHDA and CDR2 SQIVND (reference sequence). The ends were cut back, 4 bases at V and 5 bases at J, with 23 bases in the middle. CDR3 sequence: CASSKGAIVSGSNEKLFF. CDR3 nucleotides: TGTGCCAGTAGTAAAGGCGCAATAGTTTCGGGGTCGAATGAAAAACTGTTTTTT.

This chain connects TRBV2 to TRBJ1-1; no clear D gene. V lost 10 bases and J 6 bases, leaving 12 bases between the germline ends. This CDR3 has 11 amino acids. CDR1 is SNHLY, CDR2 FYNNEI, per germline. In nucleotides, the CDR3 is TGTGCCAACACGGCCGGGGCTGAAGCTTTCTTT. Amino acid sequence: CANTAGAEAFF. Full variable domain (rest looked up from reference TRBV2 and TRBJ1-1): EPEVTQTPSHQVTQMGQEVILRCVPISNHLYFYWYRQILGQKVEFLVSFYNNEISEKSEIFDDQFSVERPDGSNFTLKIRSTKLEDSAMYFCANTAGAEAFFGQGTRLTVV.

This clone was seen just once. The CDR3 region is CASTPRLGTGDVGYEQYF. CDR3 DNA sequence: TGTGCCAGCACCCCCCGACTAGGCACAGGGGATGTTGGCTACGAGCAGTACTTC. The gene calls are TRBV7-9 and TRBJ2-7; possibly TRBD1 for D (7 bases). Trimming removed 7 bases at V and 3 bases at J, with 28 bases between. The CDR3 consists of 18 residues. CDR1 and CDR2 from the germline V gene are SEHNR and FQNEAQ (reference sequence).